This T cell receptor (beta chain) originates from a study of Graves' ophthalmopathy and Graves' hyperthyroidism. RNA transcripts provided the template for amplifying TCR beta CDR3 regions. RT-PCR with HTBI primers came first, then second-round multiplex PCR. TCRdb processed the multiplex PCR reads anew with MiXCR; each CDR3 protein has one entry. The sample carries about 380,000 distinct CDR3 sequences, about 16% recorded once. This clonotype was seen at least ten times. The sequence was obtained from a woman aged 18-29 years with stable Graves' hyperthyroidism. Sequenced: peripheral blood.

The CDR3 nucleotides are TGTGCTAGTGGTTTGGGGACAGGGTCTAGCACAGATACGCAGTATTTT. It specifies CASGLGTGSSTDTQYF. The chain recombines TRBV12-5 with TRBJ2-3; TRBD1 agrees at 8 bases. J was trimmed by 0 bases and V by 1 base; bases with no gene match: 3. This CDR3 region has 16 residues. Germline V gene data show CDR1 as LGHNT and CDR2 as FRNRAP.